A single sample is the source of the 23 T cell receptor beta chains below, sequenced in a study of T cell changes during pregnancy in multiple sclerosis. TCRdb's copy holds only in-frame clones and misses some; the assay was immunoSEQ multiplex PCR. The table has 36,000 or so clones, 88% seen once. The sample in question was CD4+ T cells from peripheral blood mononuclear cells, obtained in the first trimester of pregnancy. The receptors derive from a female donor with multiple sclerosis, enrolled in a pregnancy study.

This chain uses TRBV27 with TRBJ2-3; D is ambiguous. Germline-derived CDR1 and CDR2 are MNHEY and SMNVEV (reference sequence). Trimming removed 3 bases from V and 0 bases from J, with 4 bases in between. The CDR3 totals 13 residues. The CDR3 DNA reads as TGTGCCAGCAGTTTCAGGAGCACAGATACGCAGTATTTT. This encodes CASSFRSTDTQYF.

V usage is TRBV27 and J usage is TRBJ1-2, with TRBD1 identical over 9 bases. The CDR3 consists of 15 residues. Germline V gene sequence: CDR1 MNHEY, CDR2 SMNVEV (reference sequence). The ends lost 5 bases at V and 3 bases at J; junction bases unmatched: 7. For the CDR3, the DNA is TGTGCCAGCAGTCGATCGGGACAGGGACACTATGGCTACACCTTC. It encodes CASSRSGQGHYGYTF.

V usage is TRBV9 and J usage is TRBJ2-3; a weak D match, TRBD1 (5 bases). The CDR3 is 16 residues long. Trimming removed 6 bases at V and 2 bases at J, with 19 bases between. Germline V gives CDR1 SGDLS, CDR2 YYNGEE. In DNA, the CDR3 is TGTGCCAGCAATAATGGACACCCAGGGTCCACAGATACGCAGTATTTT. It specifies CASNNGHPGSTDTQYF.

The CDR3 sequence is CASSVSGGRDEKLFF. The DNA for the CDR3 is TGTGCCAGCAGCGTATCGGGGGGTAGAGATGAAAAACTGTTTTTT. The chain has TRBV9 and TRBJ1-4, with D perhaps matching TRBD1 (5 bases). Trimming took 1 base from V and 6 from J, leaving 13 bases between them. In germline, CDR1 is SGDLS, CDR2 YYNGEE. This CDR3 region has 15 residues.

DNA for the CDR3: TGTGCCTGGAGTGTACGGGGGGACAGGGGAGCTTTCTTT. It specifies CAWSVRGDRGAFF. The chain has TRBV30 and TRBJ1-1; 10 bases fit TRBD1. Germline loops: CDR1 GTSNPN, CDR2 SVGIG (reference sequence). The CDR3 totals 13 residues. The trim removed 0 bases at V and 10 bases at J, leaving 5 bases unmatched.

CDR3 DNA sequence: TGTGCCAGTAATAGCGGGAGAGGTACCGGGGAGCTGTTTTTT. This gives the protein CASNSGRGTGELFF. This rearrangement joins TRBV19 to TRBJ2-2; 9 bases map to TRBD2. Germline assignment: CDR1 LNHDA and CDR2 SQIVND (reference sequence). V shed 7 bases and J 5 bases; nucleotides not matched to a gene: 5. The CDR3 contains 14 residues.

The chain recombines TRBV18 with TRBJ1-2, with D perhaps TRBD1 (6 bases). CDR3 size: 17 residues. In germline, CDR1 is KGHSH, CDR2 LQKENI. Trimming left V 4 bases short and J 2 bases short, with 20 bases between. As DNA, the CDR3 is TGTGCCAGCTCACAAGCGCAACGGGGCAGGGGAAACTATGGCTACACCTTC. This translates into CASSQAQRGRGNYGYTF.

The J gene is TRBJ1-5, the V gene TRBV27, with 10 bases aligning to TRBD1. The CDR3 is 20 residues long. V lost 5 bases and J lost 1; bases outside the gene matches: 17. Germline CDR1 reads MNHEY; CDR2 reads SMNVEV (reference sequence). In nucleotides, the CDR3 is TGTGCCAGCAGTCCCACGCCGGGACAGGGGAGGATTCAGAGCAATCAGCCCCAGCATTTT. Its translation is CASSPTPGQGRIQSNQPQHF.

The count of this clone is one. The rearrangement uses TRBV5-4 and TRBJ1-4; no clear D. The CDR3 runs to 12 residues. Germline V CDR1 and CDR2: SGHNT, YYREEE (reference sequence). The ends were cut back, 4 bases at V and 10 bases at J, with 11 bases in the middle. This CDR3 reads CASSPATGKLFF. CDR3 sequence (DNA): TGTGCCAGCAGCCCCGCCACGGGAAAACTGTTTTTT.

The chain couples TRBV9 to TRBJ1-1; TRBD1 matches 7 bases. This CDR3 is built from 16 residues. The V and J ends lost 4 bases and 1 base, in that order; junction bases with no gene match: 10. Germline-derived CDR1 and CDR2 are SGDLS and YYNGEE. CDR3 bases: TGTGCCAGCAGCCCCCGACAGGGAGTGGAGAACACTGAAGCTTTCTTT. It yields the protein CASSPRQGVENTEAFF.

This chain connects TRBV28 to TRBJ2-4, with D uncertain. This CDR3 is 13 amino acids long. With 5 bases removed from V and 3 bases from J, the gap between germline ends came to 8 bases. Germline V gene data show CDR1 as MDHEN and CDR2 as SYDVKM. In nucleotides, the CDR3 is TGTGCCAGCAGTGACCTAGGCAAAAACATTCAGTACTTC. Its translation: CASSDLGKNIQYF.

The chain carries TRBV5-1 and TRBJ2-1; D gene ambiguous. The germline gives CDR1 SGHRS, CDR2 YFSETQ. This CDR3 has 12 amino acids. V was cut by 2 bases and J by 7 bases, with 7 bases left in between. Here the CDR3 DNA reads TGCGCCAGCAGCTTCGATAGTAATGAGCAGTTCTTC. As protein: CASSFDSNEQFF.

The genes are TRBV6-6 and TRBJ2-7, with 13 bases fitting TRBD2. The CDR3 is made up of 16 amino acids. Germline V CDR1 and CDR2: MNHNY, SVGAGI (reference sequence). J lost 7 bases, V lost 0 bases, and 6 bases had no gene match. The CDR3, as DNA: TGTGCCAGCAGTTACTCTACTAGCGGGGGGGCCGGGGAGCAGTACTTC. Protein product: CASSYSTSGGAGEQYF.

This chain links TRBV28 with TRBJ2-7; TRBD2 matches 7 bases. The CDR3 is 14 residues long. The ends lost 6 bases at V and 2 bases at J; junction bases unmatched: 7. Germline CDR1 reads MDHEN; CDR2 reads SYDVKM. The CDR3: CASRKREGTYEQYF. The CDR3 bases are TGTGCCAGCAGAAAAAGGGAGGGGACCTACGAGCAGTACTTC.

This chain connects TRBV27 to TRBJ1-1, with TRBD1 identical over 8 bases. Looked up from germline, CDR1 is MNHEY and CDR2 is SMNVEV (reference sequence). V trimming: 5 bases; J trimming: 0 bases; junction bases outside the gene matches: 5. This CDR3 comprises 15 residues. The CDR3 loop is CASSSRTGLNTEAFF. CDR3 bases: TGTGCCAGCAGTAGCCGGACAGGGTTGAACACTGAAGCTTTCTTT.

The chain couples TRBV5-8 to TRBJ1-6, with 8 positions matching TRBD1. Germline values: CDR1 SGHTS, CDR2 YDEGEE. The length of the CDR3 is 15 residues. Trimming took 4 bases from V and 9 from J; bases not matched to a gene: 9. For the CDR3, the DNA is TGTGCCAGCAGCCTAAGAACAGGGGGAGGTTCACCCCTCCACTTT. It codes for CASSLRTGGGSPLHF.

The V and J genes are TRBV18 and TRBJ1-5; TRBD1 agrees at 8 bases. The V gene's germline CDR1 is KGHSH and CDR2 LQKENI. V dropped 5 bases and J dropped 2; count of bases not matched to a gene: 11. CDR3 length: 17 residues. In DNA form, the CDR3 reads TGTGCCAGCTCAGGCGGGACAGGACCCATGGGCAATCAGCCCCAGCATTTT. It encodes CASSGGTGPMGNQPQHF.

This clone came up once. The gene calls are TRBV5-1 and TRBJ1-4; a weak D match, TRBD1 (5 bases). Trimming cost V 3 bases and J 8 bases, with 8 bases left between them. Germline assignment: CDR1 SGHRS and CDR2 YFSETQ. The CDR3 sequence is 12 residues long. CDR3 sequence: CASSWGGEKLFF. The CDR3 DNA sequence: TGCGCCAGCAGCTGGGGGGGGGAAAAACTGTTTTTT.

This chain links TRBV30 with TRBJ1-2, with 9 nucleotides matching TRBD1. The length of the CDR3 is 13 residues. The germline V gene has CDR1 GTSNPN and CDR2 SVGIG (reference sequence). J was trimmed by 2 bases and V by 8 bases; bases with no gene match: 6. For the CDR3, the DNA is TGTGCCCACCAAGGGACAGGGAACTATGGCTACACCTTC. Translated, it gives CAHQGTGNYGYTF.

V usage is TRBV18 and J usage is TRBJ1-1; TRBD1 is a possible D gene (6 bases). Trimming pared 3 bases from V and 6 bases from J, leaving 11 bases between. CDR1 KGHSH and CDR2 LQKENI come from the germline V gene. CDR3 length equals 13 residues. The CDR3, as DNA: TGTGCCAGCTCACCGGCGGGGGGCCCTGAAGCTTTCTTT. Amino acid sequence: CASSPAGGPEAFF.

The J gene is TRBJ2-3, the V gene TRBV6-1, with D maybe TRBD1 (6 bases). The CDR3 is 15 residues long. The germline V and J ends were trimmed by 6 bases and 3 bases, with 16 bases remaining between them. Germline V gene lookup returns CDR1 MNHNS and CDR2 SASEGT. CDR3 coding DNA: TGTGCCAGCAGAATGACAGGTTCTAAGACAGATACGCAGTATTTT. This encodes CASRMTGSKTDTQYF.

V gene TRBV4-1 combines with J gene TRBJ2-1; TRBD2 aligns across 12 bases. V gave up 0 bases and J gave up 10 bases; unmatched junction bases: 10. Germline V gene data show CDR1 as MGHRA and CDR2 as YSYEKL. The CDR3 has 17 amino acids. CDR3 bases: TGCGCCAGCAGCCAAGATCGGCTAGCGGGAGGGTTACGGGAGCAGTTCTTC. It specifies CASSQDRLAGGLREQFF.

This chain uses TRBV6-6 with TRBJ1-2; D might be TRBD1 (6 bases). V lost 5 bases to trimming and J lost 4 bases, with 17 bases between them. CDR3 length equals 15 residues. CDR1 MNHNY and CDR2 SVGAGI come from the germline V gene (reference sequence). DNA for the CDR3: TGTGCCAGCAGTAACAGACAGGACCTCCCCTATGGCTACACCTTC. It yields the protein CASSNRQDLPYGYTF.